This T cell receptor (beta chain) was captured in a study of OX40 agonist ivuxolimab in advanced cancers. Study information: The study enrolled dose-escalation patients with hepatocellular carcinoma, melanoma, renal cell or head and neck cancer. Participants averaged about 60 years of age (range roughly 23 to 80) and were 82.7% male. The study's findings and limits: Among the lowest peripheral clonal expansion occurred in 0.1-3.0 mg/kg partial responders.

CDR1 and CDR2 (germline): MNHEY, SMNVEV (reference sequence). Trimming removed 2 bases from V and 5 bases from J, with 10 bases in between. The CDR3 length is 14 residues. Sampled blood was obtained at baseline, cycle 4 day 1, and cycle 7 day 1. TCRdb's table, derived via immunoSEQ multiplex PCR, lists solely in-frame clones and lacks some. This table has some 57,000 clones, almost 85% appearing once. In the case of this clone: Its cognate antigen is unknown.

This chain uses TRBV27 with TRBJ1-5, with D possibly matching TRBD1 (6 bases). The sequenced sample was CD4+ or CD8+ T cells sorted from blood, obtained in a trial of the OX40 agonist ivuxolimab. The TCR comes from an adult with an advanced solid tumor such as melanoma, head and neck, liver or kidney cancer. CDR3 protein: CASSLGGGYQPQHF. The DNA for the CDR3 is TGTGCCAGCAGTTTAGGTGGGGGCTATCAGCCCCAGCATTTT.